Described below is a single T cell receptor (beta chain) sequence and its context. These data originate in a study of CD8+ T cells in alopecia areata. V dropped 8 bases and J dropped 5 bases, with 16 bases sitting between them. CDR1 and CDR2 (germline): SQVTM, ANQGSEA. The CDR3 is made up of 12 amino acids. Extracted RNA was reverse transcribed into cDNA, the sequencing template. The protocol was immunoSEQ multiplex PCR, while the TCRdb copy is restricted to in-frame clones and leaves out a portion. The profile shows under 130,000 clones, approximately 52% of them singletons. The rearrangement joins TRBV29-1 to TRBJ2-7; D possibly matches TRBD1 or TRBD2 (5 bases each). The receptor was derived from a human donor in good health. Sequenced material: CD4+ T cells sorted from blood. The DNA for the CDR3 is TGCAGCCTTCGGGACCAGAGAGACGAGCAGTACTTC. This encodes CSLRDQRDEQYF.